The clone carrying this T cell receptor (beta chain) showed up just once. Its antigen is unknown. After extraction with the RNeasy kit, about 0.45 to 1 ug of the RNA was reverse transcribed using random hexamers. Amplification of TCR beta CDR3 across 54 Vbeta and 13 Jbeta was performed with immunoSEQ multiplex PCR. MiXCR, run by TCRdb on the immunoSEQ multiplex PCR reads, gives a single entry per CDR3 protein. The profile shows about 26,000 distinct CDR3 sequences, roughly 94% of them singletons. This specimen comes from a study of CD8 T cells in Susac syndrome. Study-wide results and limits: The study admitted that it had a relatively small number of individuals in its TCR sequencing and HLA analysis.

Sequencing of TCR beta was undertaken in CD8+ and CD4+ T cells derived from blood. Germline V gene sequence: CDR1 SGHTA, CDR2 FQGNSA. The CDR3 is made up of 14 amino acids. Trimming took 0 bases from V and 13 from J; bases not matched to a gene: 7. The V call is TRBV7-2, the J call TRBJ2-1; 9 positions agree with TRBD1. The source of this sequence is a human donor in good health. The sequencing input was CD8+ T cells from PBMCs. CDR3: CASSLAQNRGRQFF. CDR3 DNA: TGTGCCAGCAGCTTAGCCCAAAACAGGGGGCGCCAGTTCTTC.